The present TCR beta chain was sequenced within a study of T cell repertoires in cytomegalovirus infection. About the research overall: Shared public TCR beta signatures pointed to both CMV infection and a matching HLA type.

CDR3 size: 18 residues. Germline V CDR1 and CDR2: ENHRY, SYGVKD. J gave up 4 bases and V 3 bases, and 16 bases lay outside the gene matches. This clonotype occurred a few times. TCRdb itself ran the reads through MiXCR, one entry per CDR3 protein. The sample carries approximately 190,000 distinct CDR3 sequences, roughly 27% recorded once. The chain uses TRBV10-3 and TRBJ2-3; 7 nucleotides align to TRBD2. The sequenced sample was PBMCs. The source is a human donor in good health (CMV status not recorded). Some clones in this sample may be carry-over from other donors' samples. The CDR3: CAISDPRALLGLADTQYF. DNA of the CDR3: TGTGCCATCAGTGATCCCAGAGCATTATTAGGACTAGCAGATACGCAGTATTTT.